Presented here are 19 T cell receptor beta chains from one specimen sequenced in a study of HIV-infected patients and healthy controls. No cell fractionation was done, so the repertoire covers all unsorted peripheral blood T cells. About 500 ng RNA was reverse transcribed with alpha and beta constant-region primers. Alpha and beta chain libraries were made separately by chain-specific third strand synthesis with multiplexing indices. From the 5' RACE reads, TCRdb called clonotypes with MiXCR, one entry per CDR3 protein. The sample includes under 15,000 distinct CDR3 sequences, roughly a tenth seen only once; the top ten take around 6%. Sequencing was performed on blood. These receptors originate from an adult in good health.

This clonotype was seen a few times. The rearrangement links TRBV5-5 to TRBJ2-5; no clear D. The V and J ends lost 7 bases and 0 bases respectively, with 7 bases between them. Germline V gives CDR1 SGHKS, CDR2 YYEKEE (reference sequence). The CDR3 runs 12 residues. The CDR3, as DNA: TGTGCCAGCTGGCGGTACCAAGAGACCCAGTACTTC. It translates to CASWRYQETQYF.

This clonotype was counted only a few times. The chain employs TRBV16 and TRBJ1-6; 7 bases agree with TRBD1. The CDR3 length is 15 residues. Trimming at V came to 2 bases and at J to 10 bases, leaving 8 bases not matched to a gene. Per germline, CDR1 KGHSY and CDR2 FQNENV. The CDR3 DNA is TGTGCCAGCAGCCAAAGCACAGGGGAGGAATCACCCCTCCACTTT. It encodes CASSQSTGEESPLHF.

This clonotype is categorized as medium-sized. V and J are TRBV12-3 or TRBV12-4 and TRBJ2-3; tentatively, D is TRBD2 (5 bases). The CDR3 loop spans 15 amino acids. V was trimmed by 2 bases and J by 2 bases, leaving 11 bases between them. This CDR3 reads CASSLRESPTDTQYF. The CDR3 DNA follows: TGTGCCAGCAGTTTAAGGGAGAGTCCCACAGATACGCAGTATTTT.

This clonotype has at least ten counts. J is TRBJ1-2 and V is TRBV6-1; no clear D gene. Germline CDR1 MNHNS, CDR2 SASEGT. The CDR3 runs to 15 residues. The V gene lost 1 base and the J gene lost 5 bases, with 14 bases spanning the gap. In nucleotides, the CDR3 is TGTGCCAGCAGTGAAGGTTGGCAGCCGCATTATGGCTACACCTTC. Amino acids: CASSEGWQPHYGYTF.

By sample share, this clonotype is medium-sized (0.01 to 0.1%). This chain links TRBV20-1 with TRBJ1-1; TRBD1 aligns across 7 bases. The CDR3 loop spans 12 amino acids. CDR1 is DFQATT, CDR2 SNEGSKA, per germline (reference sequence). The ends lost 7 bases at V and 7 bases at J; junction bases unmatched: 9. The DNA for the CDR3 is TGCAGTGAGGTGAGGACAGGCGGTGAAGCTTTCTTT. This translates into CSEVRTGGEAFF.

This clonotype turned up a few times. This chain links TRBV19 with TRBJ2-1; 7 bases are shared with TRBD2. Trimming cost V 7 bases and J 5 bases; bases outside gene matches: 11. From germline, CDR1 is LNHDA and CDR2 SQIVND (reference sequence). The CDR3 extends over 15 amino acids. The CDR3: CASKRIETSNNEQFF. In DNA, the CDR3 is TGTGCCAGTAAGCGGATTGAGACTAGCAACAATGAGCAGTTCTTC. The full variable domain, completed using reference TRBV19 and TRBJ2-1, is DGGITQSPKYLFRKEGQNVTLSCEQNLNHDAMYWYRQDPGQGLRLIYYSQIVNDFQKGDIAEGYSVSREKKESFPLTVTSAQKNPTAFYLCASKRIETSNNEQFFGPGTRLTVL.

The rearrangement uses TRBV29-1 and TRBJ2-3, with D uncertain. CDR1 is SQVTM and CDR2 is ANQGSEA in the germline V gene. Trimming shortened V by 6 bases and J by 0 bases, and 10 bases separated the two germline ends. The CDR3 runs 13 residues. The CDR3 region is CSVDGYSTDTQYF. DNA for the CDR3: TGCAGCGTAGACGGGTATAGCACAGATACGCAGTATTTT.

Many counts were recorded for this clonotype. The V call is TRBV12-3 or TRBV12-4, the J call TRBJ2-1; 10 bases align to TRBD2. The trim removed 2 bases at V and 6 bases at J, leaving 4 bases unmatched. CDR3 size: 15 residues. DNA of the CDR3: TGTGCCAGCAGTTTAAAACTAGCGGGATCCAATGAGCAGTTCTTC. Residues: CASSLKLAGSNEQFF.

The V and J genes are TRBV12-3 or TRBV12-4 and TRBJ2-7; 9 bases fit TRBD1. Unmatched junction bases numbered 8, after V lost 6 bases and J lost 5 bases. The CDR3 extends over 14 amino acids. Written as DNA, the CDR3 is TGTGCCAGCAGCCCAACCGGGACAGGGAACGAGCAGTACTTC. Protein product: CASSPTGTGNEQYF.

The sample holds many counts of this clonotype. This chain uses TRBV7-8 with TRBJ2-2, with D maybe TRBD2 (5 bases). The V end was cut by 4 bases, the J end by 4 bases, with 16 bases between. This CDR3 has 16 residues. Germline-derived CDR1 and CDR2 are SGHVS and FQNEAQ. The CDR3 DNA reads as TGTGCCAGCAGCTCTAGCCGCGGCACGGGCACCGGGGAGCTGTTTTTT. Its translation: CASSSSRGTGTGELFF. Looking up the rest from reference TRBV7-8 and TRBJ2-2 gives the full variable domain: GAGVSQSPRYKVAKRGQDVALRCDPISGHVSLFWYQQALGQGPEFLTYFQNEAQLDKSGLPSDRFFAERPEGSVSTLKIQRTQQEDSAVYLCASSSSRGTGTGELFFGEGSRLTVL.

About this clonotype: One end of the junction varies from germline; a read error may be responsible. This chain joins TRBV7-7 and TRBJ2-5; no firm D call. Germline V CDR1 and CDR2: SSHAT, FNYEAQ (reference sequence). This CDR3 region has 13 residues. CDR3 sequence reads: CASSLGRQETQYF. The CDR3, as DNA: TGTGCTAGCAGCTTGGGCAGACAAGAGACCCAGTACTTC.

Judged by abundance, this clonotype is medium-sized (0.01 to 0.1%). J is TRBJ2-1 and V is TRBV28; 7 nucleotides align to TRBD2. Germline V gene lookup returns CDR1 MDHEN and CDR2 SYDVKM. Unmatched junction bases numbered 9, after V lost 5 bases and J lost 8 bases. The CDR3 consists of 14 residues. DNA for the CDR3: TGTGCCAGCAGTATCTCGGGAGGTGGAGATGAGCAGTTCTTC. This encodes CASSISGGGDEQFF.

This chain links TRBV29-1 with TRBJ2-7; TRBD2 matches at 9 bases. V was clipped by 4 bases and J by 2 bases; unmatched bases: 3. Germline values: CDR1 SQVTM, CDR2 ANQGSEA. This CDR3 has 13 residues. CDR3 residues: CSVVTSGPYEQYF. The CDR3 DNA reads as TGCAGCGTTGTCACTAGCGGGCCCTACGAGCAGTACTTC.

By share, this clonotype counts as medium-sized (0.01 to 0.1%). As DNA, the CDR3 is TGCGCCAGCAGCCCCGGACAGTCAGGGGAGCAGTACTTC. The encoded protein is CASSPGQSGEQYF. The chain uses TRBV4-1 and TRBJ2-7; possible D gene TRBD1, 6 bases. CDR1 is MGHRA, CDR2 YSYEKL, per germline. V was clipped by 4 bases and J by 7 bases, with 14 bases between them. The CDR3 length is 13 residues.

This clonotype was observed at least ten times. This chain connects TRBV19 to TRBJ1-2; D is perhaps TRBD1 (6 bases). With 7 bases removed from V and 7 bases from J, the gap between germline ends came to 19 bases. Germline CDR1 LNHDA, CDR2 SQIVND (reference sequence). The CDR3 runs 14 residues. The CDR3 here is CASTPAGGPVGYTF. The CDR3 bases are TGTGCCAGTACCCCCGCGGGGGGCCCGGTTGGCTACACCTTC.

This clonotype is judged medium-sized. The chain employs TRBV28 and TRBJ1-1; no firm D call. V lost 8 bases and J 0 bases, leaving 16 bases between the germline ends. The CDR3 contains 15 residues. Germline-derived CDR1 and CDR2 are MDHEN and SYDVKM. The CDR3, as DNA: TGTGCCAGCGAATCCCCGTCTCCCGTGAACACTGAAGCTTTCTTT. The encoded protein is CASESPSPVNTEAFF.

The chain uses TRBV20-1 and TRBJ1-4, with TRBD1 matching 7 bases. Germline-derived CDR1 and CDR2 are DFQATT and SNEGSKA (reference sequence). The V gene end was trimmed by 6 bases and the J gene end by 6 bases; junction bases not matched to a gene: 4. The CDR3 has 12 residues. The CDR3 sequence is CSARGADEKLFF. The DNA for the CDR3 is TGCAGTGCCAGGGGGGCGGATGAAAAACTGTTTTTT.

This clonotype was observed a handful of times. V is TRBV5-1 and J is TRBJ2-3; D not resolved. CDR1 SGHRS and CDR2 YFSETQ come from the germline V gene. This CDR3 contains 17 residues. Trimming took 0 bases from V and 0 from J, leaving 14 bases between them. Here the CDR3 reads CASSLAIQAASTDTQYF. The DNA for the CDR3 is TGCGCCAGCAGCTTGGCCATTCAAGCAGCTAGCACAGATACGCAGTATTTT.

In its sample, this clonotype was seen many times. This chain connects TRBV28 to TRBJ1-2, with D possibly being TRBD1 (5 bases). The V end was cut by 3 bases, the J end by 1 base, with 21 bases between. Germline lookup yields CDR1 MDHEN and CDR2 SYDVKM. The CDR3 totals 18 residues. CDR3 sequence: CASSFTSTGGGYNYGYTF. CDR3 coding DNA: TGTGCCAGCAGTTTTACGAGCACAGGAGGAGGGTATAACTATGGCTACACCTTC.